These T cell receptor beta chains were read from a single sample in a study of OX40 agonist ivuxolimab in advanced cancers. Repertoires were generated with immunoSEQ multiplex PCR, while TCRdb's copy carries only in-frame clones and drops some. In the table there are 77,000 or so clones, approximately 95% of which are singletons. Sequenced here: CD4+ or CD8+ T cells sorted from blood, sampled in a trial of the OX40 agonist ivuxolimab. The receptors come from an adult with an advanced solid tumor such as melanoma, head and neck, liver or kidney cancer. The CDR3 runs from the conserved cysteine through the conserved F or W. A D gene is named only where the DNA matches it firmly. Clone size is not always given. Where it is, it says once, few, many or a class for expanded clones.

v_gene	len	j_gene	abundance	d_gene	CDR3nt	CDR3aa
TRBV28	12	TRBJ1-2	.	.	TGTGCCAGCAGTGTCACAGCCTATGGCTACACCTTC	CASSVTAYGYTF
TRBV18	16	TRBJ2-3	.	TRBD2	TGTGCCAGCTCAAAGACTAGCGGGGGGGCCACAGATACGCAGTATTTT	CASSKTSGGATDTQYF
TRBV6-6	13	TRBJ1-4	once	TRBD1	TGTGCCAGCAGTGGACAGGGCAGGGAAAAACTGTTTTTT	CASSGQGREKLFF
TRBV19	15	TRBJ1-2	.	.	TGTGCCAGTTGGGAATCAAGGGGGGGCGGCTATGGCTACACCTTC	CASWESRGGGYGYTF
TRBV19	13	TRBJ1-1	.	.	TGTGCCAGTAGTATAGGTACAGAGACGAGGGCTTTCTTT	CASSIGTETRAFF
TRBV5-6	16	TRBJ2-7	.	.	TGTGCCAGCAGCTTGCAACGTGGTGCCAGTTTTTACGAGCAGTACTTC	CASSLQRGASFYEQYF
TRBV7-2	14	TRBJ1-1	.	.	TGTGCCAGCAGCTTAGTGCTACTGAGGGCTGAAGCTTTCTTT	CASSLVLLRAEAFF
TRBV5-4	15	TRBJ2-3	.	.	TGTGCCAGCAGCTCTTACACCGCTAGCACAGATACGCAGTATTTT	CASSSYTASTDTQYF
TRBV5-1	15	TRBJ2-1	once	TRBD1	TGCGCCAGCAGCACAGGGGATTGGTTGTACAATGAGCAGTTCTTC	CASSTGDWLYNEQFF
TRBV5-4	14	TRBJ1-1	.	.	TGTGCCATCCCCAGGGGTGGCTTGAACACTGAAGCTTTCTTT	CAIPRGGLNTEAFF
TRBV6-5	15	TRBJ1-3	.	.	TGTGCCAGCAGTTACCTCGAGGGACCTGGAAACACCATATATTTT	CASSYLEGPGNTIYF
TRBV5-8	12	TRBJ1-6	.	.	TGTGCCAGCAGCGCCCAGGTTTTGGCCCTCCACTTT	CASSAQVLALHF
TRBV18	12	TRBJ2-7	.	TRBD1	TGTGCCAGCTCACAGACAGGGCTCGAGCAGTACTTC	CASSQTGLEQYF
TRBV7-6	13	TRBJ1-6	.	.	TGTGCCAGCAGCAGTGAGGTTAATTCACCCCTCCACTTT	CASSSEVNSPLHF
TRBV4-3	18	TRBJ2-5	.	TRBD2	TGCGCCAGCAGCCAAGATTCCCCAGCGGGGGGGTACCAAGAGACCCAGTACTTC	CASSQDSPAGGYQETQYF
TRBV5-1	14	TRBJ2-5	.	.	TGCGCCAGCAGCCGAGAACTAGCCGTTGAGACCCAGTACTTC	CASSRELAVETQYF
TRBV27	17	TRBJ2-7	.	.	TGTGCCAGCAGTTTATATGCAAACTCTAATCTCTACTACGAGCAGTACTTC	CASSLYANSNLYYEQYF
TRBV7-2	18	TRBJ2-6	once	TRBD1	TGTGCCAGCAGCATAGGGGACAGGGGGCCCTCTGGGGCCAACGTCCTGACTTTC	CASSIGDRGPSGANVLTF
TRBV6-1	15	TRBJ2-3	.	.	TGTGCCAGCAGTGAAGCAGTCAGGGAGGTGGTTACGCAGTATTTT	CASSEAVREVVTQYF
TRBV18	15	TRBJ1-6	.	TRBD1	TGTGCCAGCTCATCCTCGACAGGGCTGGATTCACCCCTCCACTTT	CASSSSTGLDSPLHF
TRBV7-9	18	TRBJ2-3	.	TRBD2	TGTGCCAGCAGCTGGGGGACTAGCGGGAGGCCTAGCACAGATACGCAGTATTTT	CASSWGTSGRPSTDTQYF
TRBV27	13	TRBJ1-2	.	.	TGTGCCACCTCGACAAACAGCCTCTATGGCTACACCTTC	CATSTNSLYGYTF
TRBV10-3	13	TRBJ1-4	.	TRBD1	TGTGCCGCAAGGGACAGGGTCGATGAAAAACTGTTTTTT	CAARDRVDEKLFF
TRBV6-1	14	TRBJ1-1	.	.	TGTGCCAGCGGTTGGGGGGGCACGGACACTGAAGCTTTCTTT	CASGWGGTDTEAFF
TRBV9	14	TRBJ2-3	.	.	TGTGCCAGCAGCGTTAGTAAATCATCAGATACGCAGTATTTT	CASSVSKSSDTQYF
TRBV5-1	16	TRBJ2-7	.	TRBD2	TGCGCCAGCAGCCAGCAGGTAGCGGGAGGACCTGGAGAGCAGTACTTC	CASSQQVAGGPGEQYF
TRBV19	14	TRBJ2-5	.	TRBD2	TGTGCCAGTGGTTCTAGCGGGGGCCTGGAGACCCAGTACTTC	CASGSSGGLETQYF
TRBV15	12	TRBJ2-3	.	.	TGTGCCACCAGTAGGGGGGCAGATACGCAGTATTTT	CATSRGADTQYF
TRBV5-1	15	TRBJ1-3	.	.	TGCGCCAGCAGCTTAGACGGCCTCTCTGGAAACACCATATATTTT	CASSLDGLSGNTIYF
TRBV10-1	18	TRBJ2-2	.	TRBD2	TGCGCCAAACCGGTATCCAGAGCGGGGGGGACGTTCCTCGGGGAGCTGTTTTTT	CAKPVSRAGGTFLGELFF
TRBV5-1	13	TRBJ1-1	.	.	TGCGCCAGCAGCGCCTCTATGAACACTGAAGCTTTCTTT	CASSASMNTEAFF
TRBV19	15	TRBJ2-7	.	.	TGTGCCAGTAGTATGGTCAGATCTATCGCCTACGAGCAGTACTTC	CASSMVRSIAYEQYF
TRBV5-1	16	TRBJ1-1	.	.	TGCGCCAGCAGCGGTACAGGGATCGGTCCCAACACTGAAGCTTTCTTT	CASSGTGIGPNTEAFF
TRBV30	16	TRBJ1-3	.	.	TGTGCCTGGAGTCCCGCCCGGACCCTAACTGGAAACACCATATATTTT	CAWSPARTLTGNTIYF
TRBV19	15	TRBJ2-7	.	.	TGTGCCAGTAGTGACCAGGCAGGGGTTTTCTACGAGCAGTACTTC	CASSDQAGVFYEQYF
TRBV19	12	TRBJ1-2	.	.	TGTGCCAGTAGCGAAGCTAACTATGGCTACACCTTC	CASSEANYGYTF
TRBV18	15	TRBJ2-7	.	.	TGTGCCAGCTCACCGCGGGGCGAACCTCCCTACGAGCAGTACTTC	CASSPRGEPPYEQYF
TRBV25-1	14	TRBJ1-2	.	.	TGTGCCAGCAGTGGCCCCGTGGGGGCGGCGGGCTACACCTTC	CASSGPVGAAGYTF
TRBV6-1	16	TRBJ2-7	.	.	TGTGCCAGCAGTGATCAACCGGGACCATACTCCTACGAGCAGTACTTC	CASSDQPGPYSYEQYF
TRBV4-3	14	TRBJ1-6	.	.	TGCGCCAGCAGCCAAGACAGGGTCCGTTCACCCCTCCACTTT	CASSQDRVRSPLHF
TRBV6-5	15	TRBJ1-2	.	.	TGTGCCAGCACCGAACAGGAAGGGCTGGGCTATGGCTACACCTTC	CASTEQEGLGYGYTF
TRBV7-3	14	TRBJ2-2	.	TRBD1	TGTGCCAGCACGGGACAGACGAACACCGGGGAGCTGTTTTTT	CASTGQTNTGELFF
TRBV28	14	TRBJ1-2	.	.	TGTGCCAGCAGTTATGAGGCGGCGGGGAATGGCTACACCTTC	CASSYEAAGNGYTF
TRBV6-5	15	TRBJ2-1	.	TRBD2	TGTGCCAGCAATCTCGGGGGGAGCTCCTACAATGAGCAGTTCTTC	CASNLGGSSYNEQFF
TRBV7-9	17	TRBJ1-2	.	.	TGTGCCAGCAGCCCGCGTGGCAGGGTAATTGATGACTATGGCTACACCTTC	CASSPRGRVIDDYGYTF